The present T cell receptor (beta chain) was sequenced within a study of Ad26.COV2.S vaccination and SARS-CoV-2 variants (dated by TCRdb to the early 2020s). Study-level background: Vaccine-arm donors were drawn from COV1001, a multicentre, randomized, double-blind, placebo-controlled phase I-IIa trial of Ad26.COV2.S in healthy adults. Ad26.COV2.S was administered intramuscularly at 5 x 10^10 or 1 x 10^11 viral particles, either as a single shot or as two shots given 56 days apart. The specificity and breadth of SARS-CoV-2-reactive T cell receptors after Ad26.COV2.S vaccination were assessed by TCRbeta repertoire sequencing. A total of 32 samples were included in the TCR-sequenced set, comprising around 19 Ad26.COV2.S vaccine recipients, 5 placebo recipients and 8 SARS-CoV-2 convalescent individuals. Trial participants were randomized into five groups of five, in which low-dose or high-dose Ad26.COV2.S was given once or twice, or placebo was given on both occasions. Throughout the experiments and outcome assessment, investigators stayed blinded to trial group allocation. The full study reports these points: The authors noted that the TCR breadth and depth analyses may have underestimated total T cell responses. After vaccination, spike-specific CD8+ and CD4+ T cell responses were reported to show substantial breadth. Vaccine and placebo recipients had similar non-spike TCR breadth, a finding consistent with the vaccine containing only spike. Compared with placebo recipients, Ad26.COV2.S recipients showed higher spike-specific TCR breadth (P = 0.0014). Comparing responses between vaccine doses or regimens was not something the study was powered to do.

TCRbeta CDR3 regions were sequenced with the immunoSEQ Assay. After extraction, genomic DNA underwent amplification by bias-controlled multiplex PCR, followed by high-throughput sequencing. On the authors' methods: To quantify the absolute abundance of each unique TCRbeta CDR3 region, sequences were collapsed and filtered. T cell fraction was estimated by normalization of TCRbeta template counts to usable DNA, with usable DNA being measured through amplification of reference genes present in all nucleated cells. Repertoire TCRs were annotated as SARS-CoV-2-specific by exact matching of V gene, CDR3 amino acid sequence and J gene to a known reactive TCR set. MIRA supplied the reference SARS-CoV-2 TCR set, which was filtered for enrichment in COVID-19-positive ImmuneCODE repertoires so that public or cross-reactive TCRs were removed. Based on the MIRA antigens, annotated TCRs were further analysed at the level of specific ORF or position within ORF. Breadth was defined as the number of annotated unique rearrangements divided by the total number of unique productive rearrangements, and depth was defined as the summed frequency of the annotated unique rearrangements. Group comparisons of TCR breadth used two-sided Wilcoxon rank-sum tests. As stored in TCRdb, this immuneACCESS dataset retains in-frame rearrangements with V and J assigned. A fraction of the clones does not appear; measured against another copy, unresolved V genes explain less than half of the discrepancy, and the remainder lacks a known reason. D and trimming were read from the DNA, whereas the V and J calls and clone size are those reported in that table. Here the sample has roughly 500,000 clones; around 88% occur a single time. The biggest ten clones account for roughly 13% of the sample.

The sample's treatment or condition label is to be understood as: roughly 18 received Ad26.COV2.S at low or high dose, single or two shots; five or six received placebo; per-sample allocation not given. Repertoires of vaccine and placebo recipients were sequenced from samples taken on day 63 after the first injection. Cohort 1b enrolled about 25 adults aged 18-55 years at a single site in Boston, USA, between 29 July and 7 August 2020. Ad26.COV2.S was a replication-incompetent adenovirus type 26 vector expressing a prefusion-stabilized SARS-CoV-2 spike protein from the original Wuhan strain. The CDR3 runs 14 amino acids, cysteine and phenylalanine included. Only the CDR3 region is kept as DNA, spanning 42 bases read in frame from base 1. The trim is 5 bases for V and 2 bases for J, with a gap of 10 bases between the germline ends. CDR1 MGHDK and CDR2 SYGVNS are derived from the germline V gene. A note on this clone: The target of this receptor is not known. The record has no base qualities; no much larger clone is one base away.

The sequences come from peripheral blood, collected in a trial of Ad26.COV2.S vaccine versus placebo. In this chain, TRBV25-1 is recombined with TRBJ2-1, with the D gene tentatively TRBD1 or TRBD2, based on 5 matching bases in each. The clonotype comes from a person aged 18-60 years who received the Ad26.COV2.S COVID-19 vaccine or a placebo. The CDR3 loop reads CASSKLGAYNEQFF. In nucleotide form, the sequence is TGTGCCAGCAGTAAACTGGGGGCCTACAATGAGCAGTTCTTC.